This T cell receptor (beta chain) was recorded in a study of spatial heterogeneity in lung cancer. This clonotype was counted many times. A library made for alpha chains picked up this beta chain off target, so its size means little. Time point specified: sample taken at primary tumor resection. Whole RNA, isolated from tumor, nontumor lung or frozen PBMC, was sequenced without prior sorting. Trimming pared 6 bases from V and 1 base from J, leaving 3 bases between. The CDR3 sequence is 11 residues long. CDR1 is MDHEN and CDR2 is SYDVKM in the germline V gene. TCRdb fed the 5' RACE reads into MiXCR, producing one record per CDR3 protein. This table holds roughly 10,000 distinct CDR3 sequences, roughly 3.5% found once.

This specimen was PBMCs, taken at surgery. The receptor comes from a female donor with early-stage non-small cell lung cancer. The rearrangement links TRBV28 to TRBJ2-5, with D hard to call. DNA for the CDR3: TGTGCCAGCAGCACCCAAGAGACCCAGTACTTC. Translating gives CASSTQETQYF.